This TCR beta chain came from a study of technical replicates of blood from four donors. The CDR3 is 15 amino acids. V trimming: 2 bases; J trimming: 3 bases; junction bases outside the gene matches: 6. CDR1 is SGHDN and CDR2 is FVKESK in the germline V gene. Some clones are missing from TCRdb's copy, which holds only in-frame ones; the method was immunoSEQ multiplex PCR. The sample lists under 110,000 clones; under 96% were seen once. The sample holds a few counts of this clone. This TCR came from a human donor in good health. The sequenced sample consisted of T cells isolated from PBMCs. The chain is built from TRBV14 and TRBJ1-2; 7 bases align to TRBD1. Written as DNA, the CDR3 is TGTGCCAGCAGCCAATCCCAGGGGGGTTACTATGGCTACACCTTC. It specifies CASSQSQGGYYGYTF.